This TCR beta chain was identified in a study of immune evolution from preneoplasia to lung adenocarcinoma. The CDR3 covers 13 residues. J was trimmed by 5 bases and V by 5 bases; bases with no gene match: 3. The germline V gene encodes CDR1 SGHAT and CDR2 FQNNGV. On this clone: Its target is unknown.

Each case's diagnosis was confirmed by two pathologists on H&E. Generated by immunoSEQ multiplex PCR, the TCRdb table keeps only in-frame clones and is missing some. The repertoire has approximately 11,000 clones, roughly 88% of them found once; the top ten carry about 3.5%. General study points: Later-stage lesions appeared to have more T cells, more diversity, less clonality.

This TCR was sampled from a person aged 70 to 80 with invasive lung adenocarcinoma. The chain carries TRBV11-2 and TRBJ2-4; TRBD1 agrees at 7 bases. Material for sequencing was FFPE invasive lung adenocarcinoma tissue. The CDR3 reads CASSPDRENIQYF. As DNA, the CDR3 is TGTGCCAGCAGCCCAGACAGGGAAAACATTCAGTACTTC.